These 14 T cell receptor beta chains share one sample of origin, sequenced in a study of CD8+ T cells in alopecia areata. The sequencing template was cDNA reverse transcribed from extracted RNA. Clones were read by immunoSEQ multiplex PCR, and TCRdb kept only the in-frame ones, dropping some. The sample consists of around 140,000 clones, around 50% of them appearing once. This sample's treatment: oral pan-JAK inhibitor, 5-10 mg twice daily. Sequencing was performed on CD8+ T cells sorted from blood, taken at week 4, from a patient treated with tofacitinib. The receptors were gathered from a human donor with alopecia areata.

The J gene is TRBJ2-7, the V gene TRBV27, with 8 bases lining up with TRBD2. The length of the CDR3 is 17 residues. J gave up 2 bases and V 2 bases, and 11 bases lay outside the gene matches. CDR1 MNHEY and CDR2 SMNVEV come from the germline V gene (reference sequence). The CDR3 DNA reads as TGTGCCAGCAGTTTAAGGTCCGGGCGCGGGGGGACCTACGAGCAGTACTTC. This translates into CASSLRSGRGGTYEQYF.

The CDR3 region is CASSLASRSYNSPLHF. The CDR3 nucleotides read TGTGCCAGCAGCTTGGCCTCCCGATCCTATAATTCACCCCTCCACTTT. V is TRBV5-4 and J is TRBJ1-6; no clear D. The CDR3 sequence is 16 residues long. The V end was cut by 0 bases, the J end by 1 base, with 8 bases between. Germline CDR1 SGHNT, CDR2 YYREEE (reference sequence).

Notes on this clone: Other DNA sequences within the sample encode an identical CDR3. The J gene is TRBJ2-3, the V gene TRBV29-1, with D tentatively TRBD1 (6 bases). The CDR3 contains 12 residues. V lost 4 bases and J 3 bases, leaving 8 bases between the germline ends. Germline values: CDR1 SQVTM, CDR2 ANQGSEA. CDR3 region: CSVGGGTDTQYF. The CDR3 DNA reads as TGCAGCGTTGGAGGGGGTACAGATACGCAGTATTTT.

The chain recombines TRBV15 with TRBJ1-4; TRBD1 is a possible D gene (6 bases). Germline CDR1 LNHNV, CDR2 YYDKDF (reference sequence). The V and J ends lost 0 bases and 12 bases respectively, with 8 bases between them. This CDR3 comprises 12 residues. CDR3 DNA: TGTGCCACCAGCAGAGAAGGGGGGGAACTGTTTTTT. This sequence encodes CATSREGGELFF. The variable domain in full, with the rest retrieved from reference TRBV15 and TRBJ1-4, is DAMVIQNPRYQVTQFGKPVTLSCSQTLNHNVMYWYQQKSSQAPKLLFHYYDKDFNNEADTPDNFQSRRPNTSFCFLDIRSPGLGDTAMYLCATSREGGELFFGSGTQLSVL.

The chain employs TRBV5-6 and TRBJ1-1, with 7 bases matching TRBD1. Trimming removed 3 bases from V and 5 bases from J; junction bases left unmatched: 7. Germline lookup yields CDR1 SGHDT and CDR2 YYEEEE. This CDR3 comprises 14 residues. CDR3 DNA: TGTGCCAGCAGCTGGGGGACAGCCCTAACTGAAGCTTTCTTT. Protein product: CASSWGTALTEAFF.

This rearrangement joins TRBV6-5 to TRBJ1-2; D gene ambiguous. Deletions cut 5 bases from V and 8 bases from J, with 15 bases between. The CDR3 contains 13 residues. Germline assignment: CDR1 MNHEY and CDR2 SVGAGI. CDR3 nucleotides: TGTGCCAGCAGTCGGGGTTTTGCCCTCGGCTACACCTTC. Translated: CASSRGFALGYTF.

The chain's CDR3 is CASTGGGSPLHF. Here the CDR3 DNA reads TGTGCCAGCACCGGTGGTGGTTCACCCCTCCACTTT. The rearrangement joins TRBV9 to TRBJ1-6; D remains ambiguous. This CDR3 has 12 amino acids. Trimming stripped 6 bases from V and 9 bases from J, with 10 bases between. The germline V gene encodes CDR1 SGDLS and CDR2 YYNGEE.

This clone was seen only a few times. V is TRBV27 and J is TRBJ2-3; 11 positions agree with TRBD2. Trimming removed 2 bases from V and 4 bases from J; junction bases left unmatched: 11. The CDR3 has 18 amino acids. Per the germline V gene, CDR1 is MNHEY and CDR2 is SMNVEV (reference sequence). The CDR3 region has the DNA TGTGCCAGCAGTTTACTGGCTAGCGGGGGGCCCATACCAGATACGCAGTATTTT. This gives the protein CASSLLASGGPIPDTQYF.

This clone was seen more than once but under ten times. The chain links TRBV27 to TRBJ2-7; D is unclear. Germline V gene lookup returns CDR1 MNHEY and CDR2 SMNVEV (reference sequence). V was pared by 7 bases and J by 5 bases, with 12 bases between. This CDR3 is built from 12 residues. Here the CDR3 DNA reads TGTGCCAGCACAGGCCCTCGACACGAGCAGTACTTC. Translation: CASTGPRHEQYF.

The chain has TRBV5-4 and TRBJ1-1, with no clear D. Germline V lookup: CDR1 SGHNT, CDR2 YYREEE (reference sequence). This CDR3 spans 15 amino acids. V dropped 2 bases and J dropped 2 bases, with 13 bases sitting between them. CDR3 sequence (DNA): TGTGCCAGCAGCTTTGGGGAAGGCCTAAACACTGAAGCTTTCTTT. It encodes CASSFGEGLNTEAFF.

This clone was seen just once. This sequence joins TRBV29-1 and TRBJ1-2; possible D gene TRBD1, 5 bases. The germline CDR1 and CDR2 sequences are SQVTM and ANQGSEA. The CDR3 spans 13 residues. V was pared by 6 bases and J by 4 bases, with 15 bases between. CDR3 loop: CSVARREGYGYTF. CDR3 sequence (DNA): TGCAGCGTGGCTCGCAGGGAGGGCTATGGCTACACCTTC.

The gene calls are TRBV2 and TRBJ2-3; D gene ambiguous. V was trimmed by 6 bases and J by 6 bases, leaving 7 bases between them. Germline V gives CDR1 SNHLY, CDR2 FYNNEI. This CDR3 is built from 11 residues. The CDR3 DNA sequence: TGTGCCAGCAGACGGCCGGATACGCAGTATTTT. Protein sequence: CASRRPDTQYF.

The V call is TRBV5-1, the J call TRBJ2-2, with D tentatively TRBD2 (6 bases). CDR1 is SGHRS, CDR2 YFSETQ, per germline. The CDR3 is 16 amino acids. V was cut by 4 bases and J by 0 bases, with 13 bases left in between. The CDR3 region is CASSPRRGPNTGELFF. The CDR3 coding sequence is TGCGCCAGCAGCCCGCGGAGGGGACCGAACACCGGGGAGCTGTTTTTT.

This clone was observed a handful of times. The chain recombines TRBV2 with TRBJ2-7; D remains ambiguous. CDR1 SNHLY and CDR2 FYNNEI come from the germline V gene. The ends were cut back, 4 bases at V and 2 bases at J, with 9 bases in the middle. There are 13 residues in the CDR3. The chain's CDR3 is CASSGWGTYEQYF. Here the CDR3 DNA reads TGTGCCAGCAGTGGGTGGGGTACCTACGAGCAGTACTTC.